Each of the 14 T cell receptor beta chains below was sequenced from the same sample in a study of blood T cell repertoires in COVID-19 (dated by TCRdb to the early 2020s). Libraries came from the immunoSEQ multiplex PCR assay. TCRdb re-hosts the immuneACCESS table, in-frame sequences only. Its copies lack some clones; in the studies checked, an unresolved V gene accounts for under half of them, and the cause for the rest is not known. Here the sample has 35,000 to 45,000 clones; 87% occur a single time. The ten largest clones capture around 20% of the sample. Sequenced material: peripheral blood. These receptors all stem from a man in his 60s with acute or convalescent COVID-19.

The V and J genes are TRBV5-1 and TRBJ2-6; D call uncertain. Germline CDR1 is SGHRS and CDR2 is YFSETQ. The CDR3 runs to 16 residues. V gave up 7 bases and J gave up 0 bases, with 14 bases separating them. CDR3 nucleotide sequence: TGCGCCAGCGCCCTCGAGCCCCTCTCTGGGGCCAACGTCCTGACTTTC. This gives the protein CASALEPLSGANVLTF.

The CDR3 reads CASSPANTEAFF. CDR3 in DNA: TGTGCCAGCTCACCGGCGAACACTGAAGCTTTCTTT. The rearrangement uses TRBV18 and TRBJ1-1; D is unresolved. Germline assignment: CDR1 KGHSH and CDR2 LQKENI. The V gene lost 3 bases and the J gene lost 1 base, with 3 bases spanning the gap. This CDR3 has 12 amino acids.

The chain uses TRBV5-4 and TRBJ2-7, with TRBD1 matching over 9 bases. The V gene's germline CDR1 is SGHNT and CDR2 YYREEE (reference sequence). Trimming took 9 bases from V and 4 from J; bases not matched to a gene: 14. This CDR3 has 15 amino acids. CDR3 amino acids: CATTPSPGTGYEQYF. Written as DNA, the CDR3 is TGTGCCACCACTCCTTCCCCCGGGACAGGGTACGAGCAGTACTTC.

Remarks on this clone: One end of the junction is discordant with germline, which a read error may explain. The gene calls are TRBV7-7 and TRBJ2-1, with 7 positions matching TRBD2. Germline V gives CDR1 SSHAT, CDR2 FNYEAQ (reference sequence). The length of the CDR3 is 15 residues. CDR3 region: CASSPTSVPYNEQFF. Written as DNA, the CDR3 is TGTGCTAGCAGCCCTACTAGCGTACCCTACAATGAGCAGTTCTTC.

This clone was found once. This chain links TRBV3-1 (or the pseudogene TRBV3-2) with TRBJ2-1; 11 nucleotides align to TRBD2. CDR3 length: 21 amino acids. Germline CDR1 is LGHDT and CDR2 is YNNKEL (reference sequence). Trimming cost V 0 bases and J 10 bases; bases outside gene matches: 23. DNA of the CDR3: TGTGCCAGCAGCCAAGATCCGGCGACTAGCGGGATGGTGGCACCAACAAAGGAGCAGTTCTTC. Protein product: CASSQDPATSGMVAPTKEQFF.

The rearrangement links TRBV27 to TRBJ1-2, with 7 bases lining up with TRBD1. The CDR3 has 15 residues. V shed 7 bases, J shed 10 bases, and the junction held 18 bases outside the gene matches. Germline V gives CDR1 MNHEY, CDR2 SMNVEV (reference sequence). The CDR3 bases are TGTGCCAGCATATCGTGGTCGGGACAGAATAACTACTACACCTTC. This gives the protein CASISWSGQNNYYTF.

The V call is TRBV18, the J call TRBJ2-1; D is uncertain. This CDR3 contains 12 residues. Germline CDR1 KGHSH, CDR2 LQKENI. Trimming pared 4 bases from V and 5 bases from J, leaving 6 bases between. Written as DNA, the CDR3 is TGTGCCAGCTCACTCGCGGACAATGAGCAGTTCTTC. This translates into CASSLADNEQFF.

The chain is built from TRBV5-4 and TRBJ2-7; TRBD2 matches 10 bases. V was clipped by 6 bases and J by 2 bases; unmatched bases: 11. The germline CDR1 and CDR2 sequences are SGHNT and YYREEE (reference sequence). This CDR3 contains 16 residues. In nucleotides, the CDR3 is TGTGCCAGCACCAAAGCGGGAGGGCAAACCCCCTACGAGCAGTACTTC. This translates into CASTKAGGQTPYEQYF.

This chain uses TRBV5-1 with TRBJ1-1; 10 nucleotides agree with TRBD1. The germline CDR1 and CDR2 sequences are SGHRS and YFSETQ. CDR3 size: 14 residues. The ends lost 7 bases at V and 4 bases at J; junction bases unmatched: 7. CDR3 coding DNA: TGCGCCAGCCGACAGGGGGCATCGATCACTGAAGCTTTCTTT. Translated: CASRQGASITEAFF.

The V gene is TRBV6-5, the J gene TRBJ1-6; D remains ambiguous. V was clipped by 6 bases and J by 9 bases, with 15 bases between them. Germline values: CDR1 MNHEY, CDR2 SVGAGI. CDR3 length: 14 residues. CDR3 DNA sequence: TGTGCCAGCAGGCCTTCCCCGGGAGCTTCACCCCTCCACTTT. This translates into CASRPSPGASPLHF.

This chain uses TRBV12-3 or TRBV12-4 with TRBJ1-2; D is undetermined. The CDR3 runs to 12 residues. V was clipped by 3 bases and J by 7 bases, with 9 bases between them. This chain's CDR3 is CASSFSFRGYTF. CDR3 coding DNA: TGTGCCAGCAGTTTTAGTTTCCGTGGCTACACCTTC.

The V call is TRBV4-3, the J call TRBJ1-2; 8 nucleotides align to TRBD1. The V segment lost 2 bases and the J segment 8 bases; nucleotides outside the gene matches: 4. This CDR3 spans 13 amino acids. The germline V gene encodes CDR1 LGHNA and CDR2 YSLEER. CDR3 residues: CASSQNRGRGYTF. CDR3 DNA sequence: TGCGCCAGCAGCCAAAACAGGGGGAGAGGCTACACCTTC.

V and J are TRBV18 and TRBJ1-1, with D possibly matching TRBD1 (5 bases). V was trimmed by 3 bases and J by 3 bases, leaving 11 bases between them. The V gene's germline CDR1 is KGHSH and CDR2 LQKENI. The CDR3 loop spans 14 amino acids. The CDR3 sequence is CASSPPRGDTEAFF. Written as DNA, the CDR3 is TGTGCCAGCTCACCCCCCCGGGGGGACACTGAAGCTTTCTTT. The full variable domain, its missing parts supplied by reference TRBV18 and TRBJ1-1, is NAGVMQNPRHLVRRRGQEARLRCSPMKGHSHVYWYRQLPEEGLKFMVYLQKENIIDESGMPKERFSAEFPKEGPSILRIQQVVRGDSAAYFCASSPPRGDTEAFFGQGTRLTVV.

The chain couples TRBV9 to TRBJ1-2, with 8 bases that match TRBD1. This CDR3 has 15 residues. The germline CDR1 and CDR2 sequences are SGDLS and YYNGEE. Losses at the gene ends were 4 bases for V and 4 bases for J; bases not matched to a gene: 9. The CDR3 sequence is CASSPTGTGFYGYTF. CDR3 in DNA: TGTGCCAGCAGCCCCACAGGGACAGGATTCTATGGCTACACCTTC.